There are many counts of the clone carrying this TCR beta chain. Antigen unknown. The CDR3 consists of 14 residues. The ends were cut back, 0 bases at V and 2 bases at J, with 9 bases in the middle. In germline, CDR1 is SGHDT, CDR2 YYEEEE. The data are from a study of T cell repertoires in cytomegalovirus infection. The wider study: The public TCR beta signatures pointed to both CMV infection and matching HLA type.

Overall study results and limits: Predominance within the ex vivo response was attributable to HLA-C-restricted CMV-specific TCR beta clonotypes.

Each CDR3 protein gets one entry after TCRdb re-called the reads with MiXCR. The sample shows about 250,000 distinct CDR3 sequences, about a sixth of them seen only once. The TCR was taken from a human donor in good health (CMV status not recorded). Some clones in this sample may be carry-over from other donors' samples. The chain joins TRBV5-6 to TRBJ2-7; D is perhaps TRBD1 (5 bases). The sample was CD8+ T cells from PBMCs. The CDR3 DNA reads as TGTGCCAGCAGCTTGGTAGGGGCCACCTACGAGCAGTACTTC. This codes for CASSLVGATYEQYF.